These 2 T cell receptor beta chains were all obtained from the same sample, sequenced in a study of blood T cell repertoires in COVID-19. TCRdb keeps only in-frame clones here, not all; method: immunoSEQ multiplex PCR. The sample lists roughly 280,000 clones; over 80% were seen once. Sequenced input: PBMCs or T cells enriched from blood (not recorded which). Receptor source: a woman aged 25-40 years with acute COVID-19.

The chain has TRBV19 and TRBJ2-3; the match to TRBD2 covers 10 bases. This CDR3 contains 19 residues. J lost 5 bases, V lost 0 bases, and 14 bases had no gene match. Germline loops: CDR1 LNHDA, CDR2 SQIVND (reference sequence). CDR3 residues: CASSIDRGTSVGSLDTQYF. The CDR3 bases are TGTGCCAGTAGTATAGATCGGGGGACTAGCGTCGGGTCCCTAGATACGCAGTATTTT.

This chain uses TRBV19 with TRBJ2-7, with D perhaps matching TRBD1 (5 bases). Germline-derived CDR1 and CDR2 are LNHDA and SQIVND (reference sequence). V lost 5 bases and J 5 bases, leaving 16 bases between the germline ends. The CDR3 is 14 amino acids. The CDR3 DNA sequence: TGTGCCAGTAGTGACCTCCAGGGCGTGAACGAGCAGTACTTC. Translating gives CASSDLQGVNEQYF.